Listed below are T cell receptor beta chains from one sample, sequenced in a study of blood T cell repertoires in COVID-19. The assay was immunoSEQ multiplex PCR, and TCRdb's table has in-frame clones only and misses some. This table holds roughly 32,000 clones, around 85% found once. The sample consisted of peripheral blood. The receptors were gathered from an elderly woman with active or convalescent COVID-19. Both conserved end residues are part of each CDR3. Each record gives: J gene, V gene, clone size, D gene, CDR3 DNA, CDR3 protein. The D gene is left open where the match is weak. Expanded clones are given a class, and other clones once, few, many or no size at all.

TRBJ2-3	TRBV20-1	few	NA	TGCAGTGCTAGTCTCCCGGGCACAGATACGCAGTATTTT	CSASLPGTDTQYF
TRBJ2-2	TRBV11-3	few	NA	TGTGCCAGCAGCCCCTCTTACGGGGAGCTGTTTTTT	CASSPSYGELFF
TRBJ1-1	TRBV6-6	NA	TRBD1	TGTGCCAGCAGTTCCGGGACAGCCAACACTGAAGCTTTCTTT	CASSSGTANTEAFF
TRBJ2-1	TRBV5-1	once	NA	TGCGCCAGCAGCTTAACTACAAACTCCTACAATGAGCAGTTCTTC	CASSLTTNSYNEQFF
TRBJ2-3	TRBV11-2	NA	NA	TGTGCCAGCAGCTTAGTAGCTGGTACGCAGTATTTT	CASSLVAGTQYF
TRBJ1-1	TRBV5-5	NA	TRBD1	TGTGCCAGCAGTCGACAGGGAGCCACTGAAGCTTTCTTT	CASSRQGATEAFF
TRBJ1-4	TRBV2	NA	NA	TGTGCCAGCAGTGTACAGACAACTAATGAAAAACTGTTTTTT	CASSVQTTNEKLFF
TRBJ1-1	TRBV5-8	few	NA	TGTGCCAGCAGCTTGAGCAGGCGCACTGAAGCTTTCTTT	CASSLSRRTEAFF
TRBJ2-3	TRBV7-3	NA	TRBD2	TGTGCCAGCAGCTCAAATCTTAACGGACTAGCGGGAGGCACGCAGTATTTT	CASSSNLNGLAGGTQYF
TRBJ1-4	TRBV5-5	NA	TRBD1	TGTGCCAGCAGCCTCGGGGACAGGGGTGAAAAACTGTTTTTT	CASSLGDRGEKLFF
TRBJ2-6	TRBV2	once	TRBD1	TGTGCCAGCAGTAGGGGACAGCAAGGGGCCAACGTCCTGACTTTC	CASSRGQQGANVLTF
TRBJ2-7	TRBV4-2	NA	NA	TGTGCCAGCAGCGAACAGGTACCTTACGAGCAGTACTTC	CASSEQVPYEQYF
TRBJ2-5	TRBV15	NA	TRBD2	TGTGCCACCTCTAAAGCACTAGCGGGCGCTGAGACCCAGTACTTC	CATSKALAGAETQYF
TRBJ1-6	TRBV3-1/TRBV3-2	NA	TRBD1	TGTGCCAGCAGTCAACGGGACAGGAATTCACCCCTCCACTTT	CASSQRDRNSPLHF
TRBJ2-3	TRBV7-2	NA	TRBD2	TGTGCCAGCAGCTCGCCAGCGGGAGTTAATACGCAGTATTTT	CASSSPAGVNTQYF
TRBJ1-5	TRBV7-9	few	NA	TGTGCCAGCAGCCCAAACGGTGATCAGCCCCAGCATTTT	CASSPNGDQPQHF
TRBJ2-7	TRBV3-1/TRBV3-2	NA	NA	TGTGCCAGCAGCCCCGAACCGGGCAGGGTCTTCTACGAGCAGTACTTC	CASSPEPGRVFYEQYF
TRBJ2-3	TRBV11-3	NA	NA	TGTGCCAGCAGCTTAGGTTTGGTAGCGGACCTCAAGGATACGCAGTATTTT	CASSLGLVADLKDTQYF
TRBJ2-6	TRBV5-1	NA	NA	TGCGCCAGCAGCCTCAGCGTCTCTGGGGCCAACGTCCTGACTTTC	CASSLSVSGANVLTF
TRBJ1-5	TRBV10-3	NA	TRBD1	TGTGCCATCAGTACTAGTGACAGGGCTTATCAGCCCCAGCATTTT	CAISTSDRAYQPQHF
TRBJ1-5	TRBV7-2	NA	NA	TGTGCCAGCAGCTTACGGGTAGGGGAGGGCCAGCCCCAGCATTTT	CASSLRVGEGQPQHF
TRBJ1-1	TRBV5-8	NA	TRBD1	TGTGCCAGCAGCTTGACAGGGGGGATTGCCACGAACACTGAAGCTTTCTTT	CASSLTGGIATNTEAFF
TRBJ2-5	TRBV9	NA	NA	TGTGCCAGCAGCACCGGAGAGACCCAGTACTTC	CASSTGETQYF
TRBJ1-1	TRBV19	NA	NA	TGTGCCAGTAGTCGGGGGAGGAACACTGAAGCTTTCTTT	CASSRGRNTEAFF
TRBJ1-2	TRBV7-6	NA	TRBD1	TGTGCCAGCGGGTCAGGGGGCGTCTATGGCTACACCTTC	CASGSGGVYGYTF
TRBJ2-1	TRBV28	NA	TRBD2	TGTGCCAGCAGTGGCCGGGGGACTAGGGGGAGGGATGAGCAGTTCTTC	CASSGRGTRGRDEQFF
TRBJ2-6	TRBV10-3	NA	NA	TGTGCCATCAGTGACAGCTCTGGGGCCAACGTCCTGACTTTC	CAISDSSGANVLTF
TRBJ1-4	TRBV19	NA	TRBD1	TGTGCCAGTAGTTTCGGGACAGGGGCTAATGAAAAACTGTTTTTT	CASSFGTGANEKLFF
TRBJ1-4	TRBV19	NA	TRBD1	TGTGCCAGTACCAGACAGGGGGCGTTAAATGAAAAACTGTTTTTT	CASTRQGALNEKLFF
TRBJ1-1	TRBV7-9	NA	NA	TGTGCCAGCAGCTTAGGTGGACAGCTTGAAGCTTTCTTT	CASSLGGQLEAFF
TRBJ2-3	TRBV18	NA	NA	TGTGCCAGCTCACCACGAGACACAGATACGCAGTATTTT	CASSPRDTDTQYF
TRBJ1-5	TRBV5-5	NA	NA	TGTGCCAGCAGCCTTCAGGGAAATAGCAATCAGCCCCAGCATTTT	CASSLQGNSNQPQHF
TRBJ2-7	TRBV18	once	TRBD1	TGTGCCAGCTCACCACAAGGACAGGGTAGGGCCTACGAGCAGTACTTC	CASSPQGQGRAYEQYF
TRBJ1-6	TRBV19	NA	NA	TGTGCCAGTAGTATACGGGGTCTTGGGTCACCCCTCCACTTT	CASSIRGLGSPLHF
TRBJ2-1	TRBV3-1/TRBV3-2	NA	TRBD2	TGTGCCAGCAGCCAAGCTTTGGCTAGCGGGATAGATGAGCAGTTCTTC	CASSQALASGIDEQFF
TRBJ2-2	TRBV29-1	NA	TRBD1	TGCAGCGTTGATCAGGGGGGGACAGGGGCCGGGGAGCTGTTTTTT	CSVDQGGTGAGELFF
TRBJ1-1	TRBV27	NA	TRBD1	TGTGCCAGCAGTCTCAGGGGGCCGGAGAACACTGAAGCTTTCTTT	CASSLRGPENTEAFF
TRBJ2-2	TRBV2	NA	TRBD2	TGTGCCAGCACCGGGACTAGCGGGGCCACGAACACCGGGGAGCTGTTTTTT	CASTGTSGATNTGELFF
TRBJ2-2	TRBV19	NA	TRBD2	TGTGCCAGTAGTTCGCGGGGGATGAACACCGGGGAGCTGTTTTTT	CASSSRGMNTGELFF
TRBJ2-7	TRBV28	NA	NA	TGTGCCAGCAGTTTAAAAATACCTAACGAGCAGTACTTC	CASSLKIPNEQYF
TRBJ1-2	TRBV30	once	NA	TGTGCCTGGGCCGGAGCTAACTATGGCTACACCTTC	CAWAGANYGYTF
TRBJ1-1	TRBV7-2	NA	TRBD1	TGTGCCAGCAGCTTAGACGGGACAGGTCAACCCAATTTCTTT	CASSLDGTGQPNFF
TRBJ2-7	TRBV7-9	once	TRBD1	TGTGCCAGCAGCTTCGGGACAGGGGTGTGGGGGGAGCAGTACTTC	CASSFGTGVWGEQYF
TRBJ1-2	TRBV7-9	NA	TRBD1	TGTGCCAGCAGTCCCAAAGGACAGGGCACCTATGGCTACACCTTC	CASSPKGQGTYGYTF
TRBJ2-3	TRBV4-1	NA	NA	TGCGCCAGCAGCCAAGTTCTAGATACGCAGTATTTT	CASSQVLDTQYF
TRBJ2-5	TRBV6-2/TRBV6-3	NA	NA	TGTGCCAGCAGTTACCGGGGACTGGAGACCCAGTACTTC	CASSYRGLETQYF
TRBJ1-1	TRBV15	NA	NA	TGTGCCACCAGCATTACCCGACAGCTTGAAGCTTTCTTT	CATSITRQLEAFF
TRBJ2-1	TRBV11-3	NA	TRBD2	TGTGCCAGCAGCTTATATAGCGGGAGGGACAATGAGCAGTTCTTC	CASSLYSGRDNEQFF
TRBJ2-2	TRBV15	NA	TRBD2	TGTGCCACCAGCAGAGAAACTAGCGGGACCGGGGAGCTGTTTTTT	CATSRETSGTGELFF
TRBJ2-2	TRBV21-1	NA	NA	TGTGCCAGCAGCCATTTAGAAACGGTAACGAACACCGGGGAGCTGTTTTTT	CASSHLETVTNTGELFF
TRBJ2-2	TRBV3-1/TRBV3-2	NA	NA	TGTGCCAGCAGCTACACAGGCACCGGGGAGCTGTTTTTT	CASSYTGTGELFF
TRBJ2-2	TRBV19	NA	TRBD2	TGTGCCAGTAGTAACCTAGCGGGAGGGCCGAGCACCGGGGAGCTGTTTTTT	CASSNLAGGPSTGELFF
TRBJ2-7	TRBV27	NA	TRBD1	TGTGCCAGCAGTTCGAACGGACAGGGCTACGAGCAGTACTTC	CASSSNGQGYEQYF
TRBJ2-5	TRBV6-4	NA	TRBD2	TGTGCCAGCGGCCCGGGACTAGCGGAAGGTAAGGTGGAGACCCAGTACTTC	CASGPGLAEGKVETQYF
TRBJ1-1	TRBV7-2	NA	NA	TGTGCCAGCAGCTTAGGAGGAGGGCGGAACACTGAAGCTTTCTTT	CASSLGGGRNTEAFF
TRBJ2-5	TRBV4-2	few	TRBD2	TGTGCCAGCAGCGCGACTAGCGCAGAAGAGACCCAGTACTTC	CASSATSAEETQYF
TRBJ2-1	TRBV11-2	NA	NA	TGTGCCAGCAGCTTTCCGGTCCTAAGTGAACCTTACAATGAGCAGTTCTTC	CASSFPVLSEPYNEQFF